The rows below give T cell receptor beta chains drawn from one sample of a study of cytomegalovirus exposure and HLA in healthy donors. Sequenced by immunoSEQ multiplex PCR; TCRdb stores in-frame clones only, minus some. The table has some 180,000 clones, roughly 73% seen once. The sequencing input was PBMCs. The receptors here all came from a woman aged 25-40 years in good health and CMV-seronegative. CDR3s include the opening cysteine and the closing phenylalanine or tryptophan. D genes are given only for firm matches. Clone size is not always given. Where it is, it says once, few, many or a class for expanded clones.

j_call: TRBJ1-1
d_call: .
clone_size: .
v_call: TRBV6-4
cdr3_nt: TGTGCCAGCAGTGAAACTGCCTACACTGAAGCTTTCTTT
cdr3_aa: CASSETAYTEAFF

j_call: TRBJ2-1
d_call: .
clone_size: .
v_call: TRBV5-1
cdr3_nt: TGCGCCAGCAGCTCAGACACACAATCTTTCCAATACAATGAGCAGTTCTTC
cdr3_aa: CASSSDTQSFQYNEQFF

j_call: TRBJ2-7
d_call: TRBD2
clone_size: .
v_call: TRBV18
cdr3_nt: TGTGCCAGCTCACCGCGGGGTGGACTAGCGGGAGGCTTCGAGCAGTACTTC
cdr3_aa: CASSPRGGLAGGFEQYF

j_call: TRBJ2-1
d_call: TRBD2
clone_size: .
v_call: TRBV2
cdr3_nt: TGTGCCAGCACCCCTAGCGGGGGGTACAATGAGCAGTTCTTC
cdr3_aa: CASTPSGGYNEQFF

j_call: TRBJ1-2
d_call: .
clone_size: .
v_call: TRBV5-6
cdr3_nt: TGTGCCAGCAGCTTGGGGGCAGTCCGGAAAAACTATGGCTACACCTTC
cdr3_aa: CASSLGAVRKNYGYTF

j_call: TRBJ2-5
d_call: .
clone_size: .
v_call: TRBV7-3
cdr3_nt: TGTGCCAGCAGCCCCTTGGGGGCTCGGGAGACCCAGTACTTC
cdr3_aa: CASSPLGARETQYF

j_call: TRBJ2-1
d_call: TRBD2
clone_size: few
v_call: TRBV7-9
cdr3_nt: TGTGCCAGCAGCTCGACTAGCCGGCGTTACAATGAGCAGTTCTTC
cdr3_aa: CASSSTSRRYNEQFF

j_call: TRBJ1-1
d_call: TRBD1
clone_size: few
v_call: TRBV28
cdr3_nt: TGTGCCAGCATGGAGGACAGGGGCGCTGAAGCTTTCTTT
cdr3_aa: CASMEDRGAEAFF

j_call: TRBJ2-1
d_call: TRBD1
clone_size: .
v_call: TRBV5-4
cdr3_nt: TGTGCCAGCAGCCGCGGACAGGGGGACCTGATAGAGCAGTTCTTC
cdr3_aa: CASSRGQGDLIEQFF

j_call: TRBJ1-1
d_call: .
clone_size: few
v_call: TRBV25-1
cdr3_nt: TGTGCCAGCAGTGGCTACGAGAACACTGAAGCTTTCTTT
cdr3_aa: CASSGYENTEAFF

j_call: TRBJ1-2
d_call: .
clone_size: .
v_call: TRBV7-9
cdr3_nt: TGTGCCAGCAGCCCTTTAAACAGTCTCTATGGCTACACCTTC
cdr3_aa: CASSPLNSLYGYTF

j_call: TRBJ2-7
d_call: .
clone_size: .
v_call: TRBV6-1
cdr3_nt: TGTGCCAGCAGTGAGTCTGGGGCCCCATCCTACGAGCAGTACTTC
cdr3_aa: CASSESGAPSYEQYF

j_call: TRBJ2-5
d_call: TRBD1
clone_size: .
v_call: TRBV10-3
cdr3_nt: TGTGCCATCAGTGAACGACAGGGGGCGGTGGAGACCCAGTACTTC
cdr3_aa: CAISERQGAVETQYF

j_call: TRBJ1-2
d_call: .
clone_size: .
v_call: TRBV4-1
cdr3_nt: TGCGCCAGCAGCCAACCCCTTCGTAGCGCGGGAAACTATGGCTACACCTTC
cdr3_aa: CASSQPLRSAGNYGYTF

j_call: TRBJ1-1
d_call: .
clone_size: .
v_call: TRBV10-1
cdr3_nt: TGCGCCAGCAGTGATGACAGGAACACTGAAGCTTTCTTT
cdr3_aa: CASSDDRNTEAFF

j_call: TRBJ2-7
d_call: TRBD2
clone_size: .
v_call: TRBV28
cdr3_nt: TGTGCCAGCAGTGGACTAGCGGGGTTATACGAGCAGTACTTC
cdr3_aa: CASSGLAGLYEQYF

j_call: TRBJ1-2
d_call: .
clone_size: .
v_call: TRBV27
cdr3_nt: TGTGCCAGCAGTTTGCCACCTAAGATATGTTCATCACGCACCTTC
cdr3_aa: CASSLPPKICSSRTF

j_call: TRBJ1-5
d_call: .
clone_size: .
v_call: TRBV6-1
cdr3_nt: TGTGCCAGCAGTGAAGCGGGAGGGTTTCTGGGAGGTCAGCCCCAGCATTTT
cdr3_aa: CASSEAGGFLGGQPQHF

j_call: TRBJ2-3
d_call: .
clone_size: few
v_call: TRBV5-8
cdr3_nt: TGTGCCAGCAGCCGTTTTAAGGGGATCTCTAGCACAGATACGCAGTATTTT
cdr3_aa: CASSRFKGISSTDTQYF

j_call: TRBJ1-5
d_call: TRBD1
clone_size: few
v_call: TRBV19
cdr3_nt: TGTGCCAGTACCCTACACCGGACAGGGAGCAATCAGCCCCAGCATTTT
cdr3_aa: CASTLHRTGSNQPQHF

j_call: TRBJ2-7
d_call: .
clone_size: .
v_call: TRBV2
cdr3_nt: TGTGCCAGCAGTGACCGGGCGGAGCGGCTAGGGCAGTACTTC
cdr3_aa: CASSDRAERLGQYF

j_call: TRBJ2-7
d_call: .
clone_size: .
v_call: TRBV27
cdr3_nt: TGTGCCAGCTCCTGGGCCTTTTCCTACGAGCAGTACTTC
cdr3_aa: CASSWAFSYEQYF

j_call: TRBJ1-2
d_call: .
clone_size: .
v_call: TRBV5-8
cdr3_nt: TGTGCCAGCAGCACTGGGGGGTTTTATGTCTATGGCTACACCTTC
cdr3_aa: CASSTGGFYVYGYTF

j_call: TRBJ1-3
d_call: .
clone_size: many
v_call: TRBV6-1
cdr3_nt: TGTGCCAGCAGTGTCAATGAGGGAGGAGGAAACACCATATATTTT
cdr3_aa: CASSVNEGGGNTIYF

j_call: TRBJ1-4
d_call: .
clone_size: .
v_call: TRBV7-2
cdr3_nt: TGTGCCAGCAGCCCAGACATTGGCCGTAATGAAAAACTGTTTTTT
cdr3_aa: CASSPDIGRNEKLFF

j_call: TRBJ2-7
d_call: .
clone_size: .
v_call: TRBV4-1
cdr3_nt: TGCGCCAGCAGCCAGAGCCTTGCAGGGTACGAGCAGTACTTC
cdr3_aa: CASSQSLAGYEQYF

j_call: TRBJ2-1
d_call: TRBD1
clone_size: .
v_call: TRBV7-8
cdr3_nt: TGTGCCAGCAGCTGGTACAGGGGGCTACCGGGGAACAATGAGCAGTTCTTC
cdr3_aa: CASSWYRGLPGNNEQFF

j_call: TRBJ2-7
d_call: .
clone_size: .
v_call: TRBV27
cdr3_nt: TGTGCCAGCTCCCTCCGGGGACTCAACTACGAGCAGTACTTC
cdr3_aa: CASSLRGLNYEQYF

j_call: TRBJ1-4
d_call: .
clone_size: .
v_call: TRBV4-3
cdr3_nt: TGCGCCAGCAGCCAAGATGGAGGGTTTCCTAATGAAAAACTGTTTTTT
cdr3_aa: CASSQDGGFPNEKLFF

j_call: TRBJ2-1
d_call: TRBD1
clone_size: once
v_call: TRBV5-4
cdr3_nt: TGTGCCAGCAGCCCTAGACAGGGGCTGACCGATTACAATGAGCAGTTCTTC
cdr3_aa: CASSPRQGLTDYNEQFF

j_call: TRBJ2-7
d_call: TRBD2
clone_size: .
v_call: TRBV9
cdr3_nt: TGTGCCAGCAGCGCTAGCGGGAGGAGCTACGAGCAGTACTTC
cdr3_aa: CASSASGRSYEQYF

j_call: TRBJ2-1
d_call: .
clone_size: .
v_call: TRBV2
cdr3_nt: TGTGCCAGCAGTCAACAGCCCTCCTACAATGAGCAGTTCTTC
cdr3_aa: CASSQQPSYNEQFF

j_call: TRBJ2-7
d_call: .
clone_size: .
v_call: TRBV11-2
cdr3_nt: TGTGCCAGCAGCTCAAGCAGGGGTTCACGGGTCCGCGAGCAGTACTTC
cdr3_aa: CASSSSRGSRVREQYF

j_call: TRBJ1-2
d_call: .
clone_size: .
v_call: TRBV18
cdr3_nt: TGTGCCAGCTCACCCGGGAACAGAATATATGGCTACACCTTC
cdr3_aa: CASSPGNRIYGYTF

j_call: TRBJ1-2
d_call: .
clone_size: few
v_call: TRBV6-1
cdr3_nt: TGTGCCAGCACCCCAGGCTTGGTCCGAAAGTATGGCTACACCTTC
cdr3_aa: CASTPGLVRKYGYTF

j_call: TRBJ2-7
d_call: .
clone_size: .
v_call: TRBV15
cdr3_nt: TGTGCCACCAGCAGAGATCAGGCAGGCACATCCTACGAGCAGTACTTC
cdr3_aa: CATSRDQAGTSYEQYF

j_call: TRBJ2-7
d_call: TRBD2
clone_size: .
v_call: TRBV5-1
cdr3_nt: TGCGCCAGCAGCTTTGGCGGGGTAGCGGGGGGCGAGCAGTACTTC
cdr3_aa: CASSFGGVAGGEQYF

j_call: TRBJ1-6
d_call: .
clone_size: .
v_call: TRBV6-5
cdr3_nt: TGTGCCAGCAACGCAGGGGCTAATTCACCCCTCCACTTT
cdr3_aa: CASNAGANSPLHF

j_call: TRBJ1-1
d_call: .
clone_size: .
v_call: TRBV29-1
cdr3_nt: TGCAGCGCCCTGGGGGGTGTTGTGGGGGAAGCTTTCTTT
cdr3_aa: CSALGGVVGEAFF

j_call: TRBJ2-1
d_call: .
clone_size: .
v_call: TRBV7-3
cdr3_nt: TGTGCCAGCAGCTTAGGGAGTTACAATGAGCAGTTCTTC
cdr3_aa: CASSLGSYNEQFF

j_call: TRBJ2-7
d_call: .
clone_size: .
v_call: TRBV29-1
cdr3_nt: TGCAGCGTTGTTACCGTGGACGGGAATTGGGAGCAGTACTTC
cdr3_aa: CSVVTVDGNWEQYF